The rows below give T cell receptor beta chains drawn from one sample of a study of HIV-infected children after antiretroviral therapy interruption. TCRdb independently ran MiXCR on the 3' RACE reads; one entry per CDR3 protein. The table includes about 83,000 distinct CDR3 sequences, approximately 6.9% detected once. The material sequenced was CD45RA+ CD4+ T cells from PBMCs, pooled from several time points, taken from a donor given antiretroviral therapy, either interrupted or continuous. The receptors were gathered from a pool of human donors with HIV. CDR3s include the opening cysteine and the closing phenylalanine or tryptophan. The D gene is left open where the match is weak. Rows may omit the clone size; those that give it use once, few, many or a size class.

DNA: TGTGCCAGCAGCGCTCAGGGGCCTACCTTGAGCAATCAGCCCCAGCATTTT; CDR3: CASSAQGPTLSNQPQHF; V: TRBV6-1; D: NA; J: TRBJ1-5; size: many
DNA: TGTGCCAGCAGCTCTCTCCGGACAGCTCCAACCACAGATACGCAGTATTTT; CDR3: CASSSLRTAPTTDTQYF; V: TRBV11-2; D: NA; J: TRBJ2-3; size: many
DNA: TGCAGTGCTAGCCTACCAATGGGGTCCTACAATGAGCAGTTCTTC; CDR3: CSASLPMGSYNEQFF; V: TRBV20-1; D: NA; J: TRBJ2-1; size: many
DNA: TGCGCCAGCAGCAGGGACTGGAACTCCTACGAGCAGTACTTC; CDR3: CASSRDWNSYEQYF; V: TRBV5-1; D: NA; J: TRBJ2-7; size: many
DNA: TGCAGTGCCTTTTCGGCGGCAGGGGGGCACTACGAGCAGTACTTC; CDR3: CSAFSAAGGHYEQYF; V: TRBV20-1; D: NA; J: TRBJ2-7; size: many
DNA: TGCGCCAGCAGCGGGAACTACGAGCAGTACTTC; CDR3: CASSGNYEQYF; V: TRBV5-1; D: NA; J: TRBJ2-7; size: many
DNA: TGTGCCTGGAGTGTGGGTACCTCAGGGGTAGCGAAGTTCTTC; CDR3: CAWSVGTSGVAKFF; V: TRBV30; D: NA; J: TRBJ2-1; size: many
DNA: TGCAGTGCTATAACAGCCGCAGATACGCAGTATTTT; CDR3: CSAITAADTQYF; V: TRBV20-1; D: NA; J: TRBJ2-3; size: many
DNA: TGCAGTGCTAGACTTCCGGGACAGTACAATTCACCCCTCCACTTT; CDR3: CSARLPGQYNSPLHF; V: TRBV20-1; D: TRBD1; J: TRBJ1-6; size: many
DNA: TGTGCCAGCAGCTTTTTAACGGGGGAAGGGGATGAGCAGTTCTTC; CDR3: CASSFLTGEGDEQFF; V: TRBV11-2; D: NA; J: TRBJ2-1; size: many
DNA: TGTGCCAGTAGGGAGCGCGGACTCCTGAACACCGGGGAGCTGTTTTTT; CDR3: CASRERGLLNTGELFF; V: TRBV19; D: NA; J: TRBJ2-2; size: NA
DNA: TGTGCCAGCAGTTTAGCTAAAACCTACGAGCAGTACTTC; CDR3: CASSLAKTYEQYF; V: TRBV12-3/TRBV12-4; D: NA; J: TRBJ2-7; size: NA
DNA: TGCAGTGCTAGCTCGGGGGGCCGAATCAATCAGCCCCAGCATTTT; CDR3: CSASSGGRINQPQHF; V: TRBV20-1; D: NA; J: TRBJ1-5; size: NA
DNA: TGTGCCAGCAGCTTGGACCCAGGACCAGAGCAGTTCTTC; CDR3: CASSLDPGPEQFF; V: TRBV5-6; D: NA; J: TRBJ2-1; size: many
DNA: TGTGCCAGCAGCTTAGCAGGCGGGGGGGTCACAGATACGCAGTATTTT; CDR3: CASSLAGGGVTDTQYF; V: TRBV7-9; D: TRBD2; J: TRBJ2-3; size: many
DNA: TGTGCCAGCAGAGTGTCTCGCAAAAGGCAGCCCCAGCATTTT; CDR3: CASRVSRKRQPQHF; V: TRBV7-9; D: NA; J: TRBJ1-5; size: many
DNA: TGTGCCAGCAGGCGACTAGTGAGGTACGAGCAGTACTTC; CDR3: CASRRLVRYEQYF; V: TRBV2; D: NA; J: TRBJ2-7; size: NA
DNA: TGCGCCAGCAGCCAAGTGATAAACACAGATACGCAGTATTTT; CDR3: CASSQVINTDTQYF; V: TRBV4-1; D: NA; J: TRBJ2-3; size: few
DNA: TGCGCCAGCACCCCCGGACGCCAGCGGGGGGACACAGATACGCAGTATTTT; CDR3: CASTPGRQRGDTDTQYF; V: TRBV5-1; D: TRBD2; J: TRBJ2-3; size: many
DNA: TGCGCCAGCAGCCAACACAGCAACTCTGGAAACACCATATATTTT; CDR3: CASSQHSNSGNTIYF; V: TRBV4-1; D: NA; J: TRBJ1-3; size: NA
DNA: TGCGCCAGCAGCCAAGAAAGGGCTCGGAAGGGCATTCAGTACTTC; CDR3: CASSQERARKGIQYF; V: TRBV4-1; D: NA; J: TRBJ2-4; size: many
DNA: TGTGCCAGCGGACTAGTCTCCTACGAGCAGTACTTC; CDR3: CASGLVSYEQYF; V: TRBV27; D: TRBD2; J: TRBJ2-7; size: few
DNA: TGTGCCAGCAGTGGGATCCGTGGCTACACAGATACGCAGTATTTT; CDR3: CASSGIRGYTDTQYF; V: TRBV6-1; D: NA; J: TRBJ2-3; size: many